A selection of T cell receptor beta chains follows, all from one sample in a study of blood T cells in healthy people across ages. TCRdb fed the 5' RACE reads into MiXCR, producing one record per CDR3 protein. The sample lists 800,000 to 1,000,000 distinct CDR3 sequences; roughly 48% were seen once. Sequencing used blood. The source is a man between 25 and 39 years old in good health. Both conserved end residues are trimmed from each CDR3. The D gene is left open where the match is weak.

j_call v_call d_call cdr3_aa
TRBJ1-5 TRBV12-3/TRBV12-4 - ASSLSQAGSNQPQH
TRBJ2-1 TRBV6-5 TRBD2 ASRGSSGGYNEQF
TRBJ2-7 TRBV6-1 - ASSEPPKGGYEQY
TRBJ2-7 TRBV4-1 TRBD1 ASSHPGTGYEQY
TRBJ2-1 TRBV5-1 - ASSLAEVSSFQF
- TRBV7-2 TRBD1 ASSLEGTGIEQY
TRBJ1-6 TRBV3-1 - ASSTAAAFNSPLH
TRBJ2-1 TRBV7-9 TRBD2 ASSQRTSGERPYNEQF
TRBJ2-3 TRBV4-1 TRBD2 TSSQVLAGDTQY
TRBJ2-7 TRBV6-6 - ASSYQTRDGQY
TRBJ2-3 TRBV4-3 - ASSQGRNPTDTQY
TRBJ1-1 TRBV29-1 - SVAGQMNTEAF
TRBJ2-1 TRBV4-3 - ASSQGLAGRQF
TRBJ2-5 TRBV5-6 - ASSTLTESQETQY
TRBJ2-3 TRBV9 - ASSSSPVPTDTQY
TRBJ2-7 TRBV12-3/TRBV12-4 - ASSLTSRKNEQY
TRBJ2-7 TRBV20-1 - SAKNPRVSSYEQY
TRBJ1-5 TRBV15 - ATSRNLKQPQH
TRBJ2-4 TRBV20-1 TRBD1 SASPGQENLNIQY
TRBJ2-3 TRBV5-1 TRBD2 ASSLELAGNTDTQY
TRBJ1-1 TRBV24-1 - ATREDRANTEAF
TRBJ2-7 TRBV29-1 - SVEDHRESYEQY
- TRBV7-2 - ASSPQQGSNYEQY
TRBJ2-3 TRBV12-3/TRBV12-4 TRBD1 ASSTSGTGRTDTQY
TRBJ2-3 TRBV11-1 TRBD2 ASSSLSETSGGLLSTDTQY
TRBJ2-2 TRBV27 - ASREVRGELF
TRBJ1-1 TRBV27 - ASSGGSEAF
TRBJ2-7 TRBV9 TRBD2 ASSVAGGLPYEQY
TRBJ2-1 TRBV12-3/TRBV12-4 TRBD1 ASSDREVDEQF
TRBJ2-3 TRBV15 - ATSSPKGAGGTDTQY
TRBJ1-6 TRBV28 TRBD1 ASSFDDRDNSPLH
TRBJ2-3 TRBV20-1 - SAKRGESTDTQY
TRBJ2-5 TRBV9 - ASSVAGAHQETQY
TRBJ2-6 TRBV10-3 - AISGVKSGANVLT
- TRBV14 - ASSLTGSHYEQY
TRBJ2-3 TRBV3-1 TRBD2 VSSYRLAGGTDTQY
TRBJ2-1 TRBV7-2 TRBD1 ASSLVGTGRDEQF
TRBJ1-2 TRBV10-2 TRBD1 ASSDQDRGGYT
TRBJ2-1 TRBV11-2 - ASSRIGGKASGNEQF
TRBJ2-1 TRBV4-1 - ASSPQLRGGEQF
TRBJ2-5 TRBV7-2 - ASSWGGGEETQY
TRBJ2-3 TRBV27 - ASSPSYGVVDTQY
TRBJ1-2 TRBV28 - ASSLYRTRNYGYT
TRBJ2-5 TRBV5-1 - ASSQTGKVQETQY
TRBJ1-2 TRBV5-1 TRBD1 ASSSTGTGESLGYGYT
TRBJ2-3 TRBV5-1 TRBD2 ASSLGTSGGPNTDTQY
TRBJ1-2 TRBV15 - ATSRDLYGYT
TRBJ2-1 TRBV20-1 - SAFLGVNNEQF
TRBJ2-1 TRBV25-1 TRBD2 ASGSSGGVYNEQF
TRBJ2-1 TRBV4-2 - ASSQVDREYNEQF
TRBJ1-4 TRBV20-1 - SAHKKGLDRSPTNEKLF
TRBJ2-1 TRBV28 TRBD2 ASSGGLAGVDEQF
TRBJ2-4 TRBV20-1 - SARGHHGIQY
TRBJ1-2 TRBV5-4 TRBD1 ASSLQRTGDNYGYT